This TCR beta chain was obtained from a study of cytomegalovirus exposure and HLA in healthy donors. In the study overall: Unique TCRs numbering some 80 million, obtained from HLA-typed donors, made up an early data release. General observations from the study: Segments of the TCR beta V type were, in most cases, productive about 87% or about 30% of the time in an earlier analysis.

Germline lookup yields CDR1 MGHDK and CDR2 SYGVNS. This CDR3 is built from 14 residues. The V gene lost 5 bases and the J gene lost 0 bases, with 8 bases spanning the gap. 60 Vbeta and 13 Jbeta primers were used in PCR. Original processing methods: There were some 87 million unique TCR beta chains by a later count, and approximately 10 million of them were shared. Profiled with immunoSEQ multiplex PCR; TCRdb holds only in-frame clones, not every one. That table is the source of V, J and clone size, and D and trimming were worked out from the DNA. The sample has over 150,000 clones; around four fifths are singletons. In regard to this clone: As yet, its antigen is unknown.

Sequenced: PBMCs. The sequence came from a woman under 40 in good health and CMV-seropositive. The chain recombines TRBV25-1 with TRBJ1-3; D is uncertain. The DNA of the CDR3 is TGTGCCAGCAGTCATAGGAGCTCTGGAAACACCATATATTTT. It yields the protein CASSHRSSGNTIYF.